Below, 23 T cell receptor beta chains from the same sample are listed, as sequenced in a study of radiotherapy plus CTLA-4 blockade in lung cancer. Data came from immunoSEQ multiplex PCR; TCRdb stores just in-frame clones and leaves some out. The sample has approximately 65,000 clones, 70% to 80% seen once. The sample in question was peripheral blood, obtained from a patient treated with radiotherapy plus ipilimumab. Every receptor here comes from a human donor with non-small cell lung cancer who had a complete response to radiotherapy plus ipilimumab.

V usage is TRBV5-1 and J usage is TRBJ2-7, with 8 bases aligning to TRBD2. Germline lookup yields CDR1 SGHRS and CDR2 YFSETQ. CDR3 length equals 13 residues. The J segment lost 6 bases and the V segment lost 1 base, leaving 3 bases of the junction unmatched. CDR3 bases: TGCGCCAGCAGCTTGACGCGGGGGGTCGAGCAGTACTTC. Translating it yields CASSLTRGVEQYF.

This clone appeared a few times. The chain uses TRBV11-3 and TRBJ2-1, with 8 bases lining up with TRBD2. The CDR3 contains 16 residues. V lost 0 bases to trimming and J lost 8 bases; unmatched junction nucleotides: 9. The germline V gene has CDR1 SGHNT and CDR2 YENEEA. The chain's CDR3 is CASSLEGGGRIDEQFF. CDR3 nucleotide sequence: TGTGCCAGCAGCTTAGAGGGTGGCGGGAGGATAGATGAGCAGTTCTTC.

The chain links TRBV6-1 to TRBJ1-5, with D possibly TRBD1 on 5 matching bases. The CDR3 loop spans 15 amino acids. Trimming took off 6 bases at V and 1 base at J, with 13 bases between the two ends. Germline V gives CDR1 MNHNS, CDR2 SASEGT. CDR3 sequence (DNA): TGTGCCAGCAGACCCGCAGGGTCAAGCAATCAGCCCCAGCATTTT. Protein: CASRPAGSSNQPQHF.

The chain links TRBV10-3 to TRBJ1-1; TRBD1 agrees at 8 bases. This CDR3 has 13 amino acids. V shed 8 bases, J shed 1 base, and the junction held 3 bases outside the gene matches. Per germline, CDR1 ENHRY and CDR2 SYGVKD. CDR3 coding DNA: TGTGCCATCGGGACAGGCCAGAACACTGAAGCTTTCTTT. It codes for CAIGTGQNTEAFF.

The chain joins TRBV12-5 to TRBJ2-3; D is perhaps TRBD1 (5 bases). Trimming cost V 6 bases and J 3 bases, with 13 bases left between them. Germline CDR1 reads LGHNT; CDR2 reads FRNRAP. The CDR3 covers 14 residues. The CDR3 DNA reads as TGTGCTAGTGGCCCCAGTTCAGGGACAGATACGCAGTATTTT. This sequence encodes CASGPSSGTDTQYF.

The V gene is TRBV6-4, the J gene TRBJ1-1; D is uncertain. This CDR3 contains 14 residues. Germline loops: CDR1 MRHNA, CDR2 SNTAGT. Trimming removed 0 bases from V and 4 bases from J, with 9 bases in between. CDR3 DNA: TGTGCCAGCAGTGACTCGAGCCGGGGCACTGAAGCTTTCTTT. It codes for CASSDSSRGTEAFF.

In DNA, the CDR3 is TGTGCCAGCAGTTACGCCGGGGAAGGGTCTGGAAACACCATATATTTT. Translating it yields CASSYAGEGSGNTIYF. The chain uses TRBV6-5 and TRBJ1-3, with D unresolved. The V gene lost 2 bases and the J gene lost 1 base, with 12 bases spanning the gap. The CDR3 totals 16 residues. The germline gives CDR1 MNHEY, CDR2 SVGAGI.

The genes are TRBV11-3 and TRBJ2-1; D ambiguous. This CDR3 is 14 amino acids long. Trimming removed 0 bases at V and 7 bases at J, with 10 bases between. Per germline, CDR1 SGHNT and CDR2 YENEEA. CDR3 in DNA: TGTGCCAGCAGCTTAGAACGGTTCGGGAATGAGCAGTTCTTC. The encoded protein is CASSLERFGNEQFF.

This chain connects TRBV7-9 to TRBJ2-1, with 10 bases identical to TRBD2. The CDR3 length is 17 residues. V shed 6 bases, J shed 9 bases, and the junction held 17 bases outside the gene matches. Germline V gene sequence: CDR1 SEHNR, CDR2 FQNEAQ (reference sequence). The CDR3 sequence: CASRAWESSGGGFEQFF. CDR3 sequence (DNA): TGTGCCAGCAGGGCTTGGGAGTCTAGCGGGGGAGGATTTGAGCAGTTCTTC.

V gene TRBV7-6 combines with J gene TRBJ2-2; 11 bases map to TRBD1. With 5 bases clipped from V and 7 bases from J, the junction kept 6 bases outside the gene matches. CDR1 and CDR2 (germline): SGHVS, FNYEAQ. CDR3 size: 15 residues. This CDR3 reads CASSTGTGGSGELFF. For the CDR3, the DNA is TGTGCCAGCAGCACGGGGACAGGGGGGAGCGGGGAGCTGTTTTTT.

This clone was found a few times. The chain recombines TRBV7-9 with TRBJ2-3; unclear D gene. The ends were cut back, 8 bases at V and 6 bases at J, with 6 bases in the middle. The CDR3 is 10 residues long. Germline CDR1 reads SEHNR; CDR2 reads FQNEAQ (reference sequence). CDR3 residues: CASERDTQYF. The CDR3 DNA reads TGTGCCAGCGAGAGGGATACGCAGTATTTT.

V is TRBV7-2 and J is TRBJ1-2, with 8 positions matching TRBD1. This CDR3 comprises 14 residues. Germline lookup yields CDR1 SGHTA and CDR2 FQGNSA. The V gene end was trimmed by 1 base and the J gene end by 5 bases; junction bases not matched to a gene: 3. CDR3 in amino acids: CASSLDGQGYGYTF. CDR3 coding DNA: TGTGCCAGCAGCTTAGACGGACAGGGTTATGGCTACACCTTC.

V gene TRBV28 combines with J gene TRBJ2-3; D call uncertain. V lost 5 bases and J lost 2, with 23 bases in between. The germline gives CDR1 MDHEN, CDR2 SYDVKM. The CDR3 has 18 residues. CDR3 region: CASSPLIMAGPNTDTQYF. In DNA form, the CDR3 reads TGTGCCAGCAGTCCTCTAATTATGGCTGGCCCGAACACAGATACGCAGTATTTT.

The chain couples TRBV7-9 to TRBJ1-3; D ambiguous. Germline CDR1 reads SEHNR; CDR2 reads FQNEAQ (reference sequence). The V end lost 3 bases, the J end lost 0 bases, and 15 bases lay between the germline ends. This CDR3 is 17 amino acids long. For the CDR3, the DNA is TGTGCCAGCAGCTTGATGCGATCGGGCTCCTCTGGAAACACCATATATTTT. This translates into CASSLMRSGSSGNTIYF.

The chain joins TRBV30 to TRBJ2-1, with unresolved D. V shed 3 bases and J shed 6 bases, with 15 bases lying between them. CDR1 is GTSNPN and CDR2 is SVGIG in the germline V gene (reference sequence). The CDR3 runs 14 residues. The CDR3, as DNA: TGTGCCTGGAGCCCCTCAAGTGACCTCAATGAGCAGTTCTTC. Protein product: CAWSPSSDLNEQFF.

The chain is built from TRBV2 and TRBJ2-5; a weak D match, TRBD2 (6 bases). The CDR3 contains 13 residues. Germline-derived CDR1 and CDR2 are SNHLY and FYNNEI. The germline V and J ends were trimmed by 8 bases and 1 base, with 11 bases remaining between them. Written as DNA, the CDR3 is TGTGCCAGCGTAACGGGAGCCCAAGAGACCCAGTACTTC. This codes for CASVTGAQETQYF.

The chain is built from TRBV6-5 and TRBJ1-1; D gene uncertain. CDR1 and CDR2 (germline): MNHEY, SVGAGI. This CDR3 spans 13 amino acids. The V end lost 6 bases, the J end lost 5 bases, and 13 bases lay between the germline ends. The CDR3, as DNA: TGTGCCAGCAGCCCTGGGGAGGGAACTGAAGCTTTCTTT. Translated, it gives CASSPGEGTEAFF.

The V call is TRBV6-5, the J call TRBJ1-4, with D hard to call. Germline CDR1 is MNHEY and CDR2 is SVGAGI. The CDR3 contains 14 residues. Trimming removed 6 bases from V and 5 bases from J, with 13 bases in between. The CDR3 DNA sequence: TGTGCCAGCAGGGAAGGGCCTAGGAATGAAAAACTGTTTTTT. Protein: CASREGPRNEKLFF.

This sequence joins TRBV11-2 and TRBJ2-3; possibly TRBD1 for D (5 bases). Germline V lookup: CDR1 SGHAT, CDR2 FQNNGV. The CDR3 is 17 residues long. Deletions cut 1 base from V and 0 bases from J, with 14 bases between. The chain's CDR3 is CASSLGRTLGSTDTQYF. The CDR3 bases are TGTGCCAGCAGCTTAGGCAGGACACTGGGTAGCACAGATACGCAGTATTTT.

The chain is built from TRBV7-9 and TRBJ2-1; D assignment may be TRBD1 or TRBD2 (6 bases each). The germline V gene has CDR1 SEHNR and CDR2 FQNEAQ (reference sequence). V dropped 1 base and J dropped 7 bases, with 14 bases sitting between them. This CDR3 region has 15 residues. The CDR3 nucleotides read TGTGCCAGCAGCTTAGTATCGGGGGCGGGGAATGAGCAGTTCTTC. Protein product: CASSLVSGAGNEQFF.

V gene TRBV19 combines with J gene TRBJ1-2; 7 nucleotides agree with TRBD1. Trimming removed 6 bases from V and 4 bases from J; junction bases left unmatched: 5. This CDR3 has 13 residues. From germline, CDR1 is LNHDA and CDR2 SQIVND (reference sequence). CDR3 DNA sequence: TGTGCCAGTAGAGCTACAGGGGCCTATGGCTACACCTTC. Translating it yields CASRATGAYGYTF.

This clone was detected only once. The rearrangement joins TRBV2 to TRBJ2-2; possible D gene TRBD2, 6 bases. CDR3 length: 15 amino acids. The V gene's germline CDR1 is SNHLY and CDR2 FYNNEI. Trimming left V 5 bases short and J 4 bases short, with 14 bases between. The CDR3 sequence: CASSRAGRSTGELFF. The CDR3 region has the DNA TGTGCCAGCAGTAGGGCCGGGAGATCCACCGGGGAGCTGTTTTTT.

This chain uses TRBV10-3 with TRBJ1-1, with D tentatively TRBD1 (5 bases). V gave up 2 bases and J gave up 1 base, with 8 bases separating them. The germline V gene has CDR1 ENHRY and CDR2 SYGVKD. The CDR3 loop spans 14 amino acids. The CDR3 reads CAISEGGKNTEAFF. The CDR3 DNA sequence: TGTGCCATCAGTGAGGGGGGGAAGAACACTGAAGCTTTCTTT.